This TCR beta chain was identified during a study of CD4+ T cells in melanoma. Generated by immunoSEQ multiplex PCR, the TCRdb table keeps only in-frame clones and is missing some. The sample contains 20,000 to 25,000 clones, approximately 78% of which appear only once. General study findings and limits: Diverse differentiation states were reported for melanoma neoantigen-specific CD4+ T cells.

The CDR3 runs to 14 residues. Germline V gene lookup returns CDR1 MNHEY and CDR2 SMNVEV (reference sequence). Between the trimmed V and J ends, which lost 2 bases and 5 bases, there was a span of 12 bases. About this clone itself: Its target is unknown.

The TCR sequence derives from a human donor with melanoma. The chain combines TRBV27 with TRBJ2-5; D not resolved. The CDR3 nucleotides read TGTGCCAGCAGTTTAGCCTCGGGTGGGGAGACCCAGTACTTC. The encoded protein is CASSLASGGETQYF.